The 6 T cell receptor beta chains given below trace back to one sample, sequenced in a study of blood T cell repertoires in COVID-19. The table came from immunoSEQ multiplex PCR; TCRdb's copy has only in-frame clones and leaves some out. The sample has some 48,000 clones, roughly 84% seen once. Sequencing was carried out using peripheral blood. Receptors originate from a human donor in a cohort sampled during active COVID-19.

This clone appeared a few times. The CDR3: CASSYGTGGTGELFF. The CDR3 region has the DNA TGCGCCAGCAGCTACGGGACAGGGGGGACCGGGGAGCTGTTTTTT. The chain combines TRBV5-1 with TRBJ2-2; 11 bases align to TRBD1. Per the germline V gene, CDR1 is SGHRS and CDR2 is YFSETQ. J lost 5 bases, V lost 3 bases, and 3 bases had no gene match. The CDR3 runs 15 residues.

The genes are TRBV6-1 and TRBJ2-7, with D perhaps matching TRBD2 (6 bases). The CDR3 contains 12 residues. The V and J ends lost 3 bases and 9 bases respectively, with 12 bases between them. CDR1 is MNHNS and CDR2 is SASEGT in the germline V gene. DNA of the CDR3: TGTGCCAGCAGTGATCCGGGACTGGGGCAGTACTTC. This sequence encodes CASSDPGLGQYF.

Here the CDR3 DNA reads TGTGCCACCGAACGGGGACAGCCCACCGGGGAGCTGTTTTTT. Protein sequence: CATERGQPTGELFF. The chain uses TRBV28 and TRBJ2-2; TRBD1 matches at 7 bases. Looked up from germline, CDR1 is MDHEN and CDR2 is SYDVKM. J lost 4 bases, V lost 10 bases, and 9 bases had no gene match. The CDR3 consists of 14 residues.

The V and J genes are TRBV7-2 and TRBJ1-2, with D maybe TRBD1 (5 bases). Germline lookup yields CDR1 SGHTA and CDR2 FQGNSA. V lost 7 bases, J lost 6 bases, and 18 bases lay in between. This CDR3 has 14 residues. The CDR3 DNA sequence: TGTGCCAGCACCCAAAAGATGGGGCCCGATGGCTACACCTTC. Protein product: CASTQKMGPDGYTF.

Written as DNA, the CDR3 is TGTGCCAGCAGCAATGACAGGCGGCTAACCGGGGAGCTGTTTTTT. This gives the protein CASSNDRRLTGELFF. This sequence joins TRBV5-8 and TRBJ2-2, with D possibly matching TRBD1 (6 bases). V was pared by 4 bases and J by 5 bases, with 15 bases between. The CDR3 has 15 residues. Germline assignment: CDR1 SGHTS and CDR2 YDEGEE.

This chain uses TRBV2 with TRBJ1-5; D uncertain. Germline loops: CDR1 SNHLY, CDR2 FYNNEI. There are 14 residues in the CDR3. Between the trimmed V and J ends, which lost 6 bases and 1 base, there was a span of 10 bases. CDR3 coding DNA: TGTGCCAGCAGCGTCGACAAGAGCAATCAGCCCCAGCATTTT. Translating gives CASSVDKSNQPQHF.